Below, one TCR beta chain is given with its context. This sample is part of a study of T cell changes during pregnancy in multiple sclerosis. Germline assignment: CDR1 LNHDA and CDR2 SQIVND (reference sequence). This CDR3 contains 14 residues. V was pared by 5 bases and J by 8 bases, with 16 bases between. Libraries were prepared by immunoSEQ multiplex PCR; TCRdb keeps only in-frame clonotypes and omits some of them. The sample contains just under 80,000 clones, roughly 91% of which appear only once. The specimen comprised peripheral blood, sampled in the first trimester of pregnancy. The rearrangement joins TRBV19 to TRBJ2-4, with a possible D match to TRBD1 (5 bases). The TCR originated in a female donor with multiple sclerosis, enrolled in a pregnancy study. Here the CDR3 DNA reads TGTGCCAGTAGTCTGTCAGGGAAAGGTGACATTCAGTACTTC. Translating gives CASSLSGKGDIQYF.